These 19 T cell receptor beta chains originate from one sample sequenced in a study of T-cell reconstitution after alpha-beta-depleted transplantation in children (dated by TCRdb to 2016 to 2018). Libraries were built with PCR. This sample was sequenced with an Illumina HiSeq 2500. TCR libraries were prepared with molecular barcoding, using unique molecular identifiers to normalize TCRbeta repertoire quantification. The public reads were reanalyzed by TCRdb: fastp trimming at Q25, MiXCR alignment, in-frame beta chains only. Rows with a matching CDR3 protein are joined into one entry that keeps the most common DNA and genes. Within this sample are 600,000 to 700,000 distinct CDR3 sequences, with around 16% of them counted one time only. 1.1% of the sample rests with the top ten. The input for sequencing was PBMCs from the stem cell graft donor, taken from the stem cell graft. The source is a human donor who donated a stem cell graft to a child with acute myeloid leukemia.

The V and J genes are TRBV6-1 and TRBJ2-1; D could derive from TRBD1 or TRBD2 (5 bases each). Trimming removed 4 bases at V and 8 bases at J, with 15 bases between. Germline V gene sequence: CDR1 MNHNS, CDR2 SASEGT. The CDR3 loop spans 14 amino acids. The CDR3 is CASSGEPGLYEQFF. In DNA form, the CDR3 reads TGTGCCAGCAGTGGGGAACCGGGGCTCTATGAGCAGTTCTTC.

This clonotype was observed a handful of times. The CDR3 loop reads CASSLGMNRVFTDTQYF. The DNA of the CDR3 is TGTGCCAGCAGTTTGGGGATGAACAGGGTGTTTACAGATACGCAGTATTTT. The chain employs TRBV12-3 or TRBV12-4 and TRBJ2-3; possible D gene TRBD1, 6 bases. Trimming pared 3 bases from V and 3 bases from J, leaving 19 bases between. The CDR3 runs to 17 residues.

In this sample, this clonotype turned up a few times. This sequence joins TRBV20-1 and TRBJ2-7, with D unclear. The CDR3 sequence is 13 residues long. Per the germline V gene, CDR1 is DFQATT and CDR2 is SNEGSKA (reference sequence). The V end lost 3 bases, the J end lost 3 bases, and 12 bases lay between the germline ends. CDR3 region: CSASSRGIYEQYF. For the CDR3, the DNA is TGCAGTGCTAGCTCGCGAGGCATCTACGAGCAGTACTTC.

This clonotype was counted at least ten times. This chain uses TRBV20-1 with TRBJ1-5; D is perhaps TRBD1 (5 bases). Germline V gene lookup returns CDR1 DFQATT and CDR2 SNEGSKA (reference sequence). With 6 bases removed from V and 0 bases from J, the gap between germline ends came to 12 bases. This CDR3 has 14 amino acids. In DNA, the CDR3 is TGCAGTGCAAAACAGGAGAATAGCAATCAGCCCCAGCATTTT. Amino acids: CSAKQENSNQPQHF.

This clonotype was counted between two and nine times. The chain employs TRBV11-2 and TRBJ2-6, with D perhaps given as TRBD1 or TRBD2 (6 bases each). Trimming took 1 base from V and 0 from J, leaving 16 bases between them. The CDR3 extends over 19 amino acids. Germline lookup yields CDR1 SGHAT and CDR2 FQNNGV. The CDR3 protein is CASSLGGALPLSGANVLTF. The CDR3 DNA reads TGTGCCAGCAGCTTAGGGGGGGCGCTTCCCCTCTCTGGGGCCAACGTCCTGACTTTC.

This clonotype was counted at least ten times. This chain links TRBV29-1 with TRBJ2-1, with 15 bases aligning to TRBD2. Germline CDR1 and CDR2: SQVTM and ANQGSEA. Losses at the gene ends were 7 bases for V and 7 bases for J; bases not matched to a gene: 8. The CDR3 is 15 residues long. The CDR3 sequence is CSASGLAGGGNEQFF. In DNA, the CDR3 is TGCAGCGCTTCGGGACTAGCGGGGGGTGGAAATGAGCAGTTCTTC.

This clonotype appeared a few times. The chain has TRBV20-1 and TRBJ2-2, with D possibly being TRBD1 (6 bases). CDR3 size: 15 residues. Deletions cut 1 base from V and 6 bases from J, with 15 bases between. Germline V gives CDR1 DFQATT, CDR2 SNEGSKA (reference sequence). In DNA form, the CDR3 reads TGCAGTGCTAGAGGTCCTACGACAGGCTCCGGGGAGCTGTTTTTT. It is translated as CSARGPTTGSGELFF.

This clonotype was counted ten times or more. The rearrangement uses TRBV20-1 and TRBJ1-1, with TRBD1 as a possible D gene (6 bases). Trimming stripped 4 bases from V and 7 bases from J, with 19 bases between. This CDR3 has 14 amino acids. In germline, CDR1 is DFQATT, CDR2 SNEGSKA (reference sequence). The CDR3 bases are TGCAGTGCTACCTACGGACAGCGGTCCTTTGAAGCTTTCTTT. This gives the protein CSATYGQRSFEAFF.

The table lists this clonotype with many counts. J is TRBJ2-2 and V is TRBV6-1; 7 bases map to TRBD1. The CDR3 has 13 amino acids. The germline CDR1 and CDR2 sequences are MNHNS and SASEGT. V lost 11 bases to trimming and J lost 3 bases; unmatched junction nucleotides: 6. The CDR3 coding sequence is TGTGCCGGATGGGACAGCGACACCGGGGAGCTGTTTTTT. It codes for CAGWDSDTGELFF.

This clonotype was detected many times. This chain uses TRBV5-1 with TRBJ1-1; D unclear. This CDR3 has 15 amino acids. V lost 0 bases and J 0 bases, leaving 9 bases between the germline ends. Germline CDR1 reads SGHRS; CDR2 reads YFSETQ. CDR3 in amino acids: CASSLDLGMNTEAFF. In nucleotides, the CDR3 is TGCGCCAGCAGCTTGGATCTCGGGATGAACACTGAAGCTTTCTTT.

The genes are TRBV6-5 and TRBJ2-1, with TRBD2 matching over 12 bases. The CDR3 runs to 16 residues. V lost 4 bases and J lost 5; bases outside the gene matches: 6. Germline-derived CDR1 and CDR2 are MNHEY and SVGAGI. The CDR3 reads CASSSWTSGEHNEQFF. The CDR3 coding sequence is TGTGCCAGCAGTTCTTGGACTAGCGGGGAGCACAATGAGCAGTTCTTC.

This clonotype was seen repeatedly, ten times or more. The chain couples TRBV20-1 to TRBJ2-7, with 8 bases that match TRBD2. The trim removed 0 bases at V and 1 base at J, leaving 5 bases unmatched. The germline V gene has CDR1 DFQATT and CDR2 SNEGSKA (reference sequence). This CDR3 is built from 15 residues. Here the CDR3 DNA reads TGCAGTGCTAGAGATTTCGGGGGGGCTTCCTACGAGCAGTACTTC. This sequence encodes CSARDFGGASYEQYF.

This clonotype was seen repeatedly, ten times or more. V and J are TRBV7-2 and TRBJ1-2, with D possibly matching TRBD1 (6 bases). The CDR3 runs 12 residues. V was cut by 8 bases and J by 6 bases, with 13 bases left in between. Looked up from germline, CDR1 is SGHTA and CDR2 is FQGNSA. CDR3 nucleotides: TGTGCCAGCCCAACAGGGTACGATGGCTACACCTTC. Translation: CASPTGYDGYTF.

The rearrangement links TRBV7-8 to TRBJ2-3; TRBD2 matches 8 bases. V lost 5 bases, J lost 2 bases, and 6 bases stayed unmatched. CDR3 length: 15 residues. CDR1 is SGHVS, CDR2 FQNEAQ, per germline. CDR3 coding DNA: TGTGCCAGCAGCCGAATAGCGGGGCTCACAGATACGCAGTATTTT. This encodes CASSRIAGLTDTQYF.

This clonotype was counted between two and nine times. The CDR3 region is CSARTGRGMEETQYF. The CDR3 nucleotides are TGCAGTGCTCGGACAGGTCGGGGTATGGAAGAGACCCAGTACTTC. The V and J genes are TRBV20-1 and TRBJ2-5; 7 bases fit TRBD1. Germline V gene sequence: CDR1 DFQATT, CDR2 SNEGSKA (reference sequence). The CDR3 contains 15 residues. Unmatched junction bases numbered 12, after V lost 5 bases and J lost 3 bases.

The rearrangement links TRBV7-9 to TRBJ1-1, with D unclear. V was shortened by 4 bases and J by 2 bases, with 11 bases between the two germline ends. This CDR3 is 14 amino acids long. Germline CDR1 and CDR2: SEHNR and FQNEAQ (reference sequence). CDR3 sequence reads: CASSSRLQNTEAFF. Here the CDR3 DNA reads TGTGCCAGCAGCTCCCGATTGCAAAACACTGAAGCTTTCTTT.

This clonotype was counted ten times or more. The rearrangement uses TRBV24-1 and TRBJ1-2; D gene ambiguous. Trimming left V 1 base short and J 0 bases short, with 5 bases between. The CDR3 totals 14 residues. In germline, CDR1 is KGHDR, CDR2 SFDVKD. CDR3 coding DNA: TGTGCCACCAGTGATTTCAACGCTAACTATGGCTACACCTTC. Its protein product is CATSDFNANYGYTF.

In this sample, this clonotype turned up many times. J is TRBJ2-5 and V is TRBV20-1; TRBD2 matches at 11 bases. Trimming at V came to 2 bases and at J to 1 base, leaving 6 bases not matched to a gene. Germline-derived CDR1 and CDR2 are DFQATT and SNEGSKA (reference sequence). The CDR3 extends over 16 amino acids. The CDR3 coding sequence is TGCAGTGCTAGAACCCGACTAGCGGGGTTCCAAGAGACCCAGTACTTC. This encodes CSARTRLAGFQETQYF.

The gene calls are TRBV4-3 and TRBJ2-1, with D perhaps assigned TRBD1 or TRBD2 (6 bases each). Per the germline V gene, CDR1 is LGHNA and CDR2 is YSLEER. V was trimmed by 0 bases and J by 1 base, leaving 16 bases between them. The CDR3 loop spans 18 amino acids. CDR3 loop: CASSQDIRGLESYNEQFF. In DNA form, the CDR3 reads TGCGCCAGCAGCCAAGATATCCGGGGGCTTGAGTCCTACAATGAGCAGTTCTTC.